Included here is one TCR beta chain sequence, with context. Germline loops: CDR1 SQVTM, CDR2 ANQGSEA. This CDR3 has 12 residues. Trimming stripped 0 bases from V and 8 bases from J, with 10 bases between. Participants' own reports of clinical history determined their cohort assignment. The data originate from a study of blood T cell repertoires in COVID-19. Study-wide context: Sources were T cells, B-cell-depleted T cells, or PBMCs; the material itself was cDNA or gDNA.

As originally analysed: Amplification from reference gene primers served as the basis for estimated nucleated cell counts. Only in-frame clones appear in the TCRdb table, and some are missing; sequencing was by immunoSEQ multiplex PCR. D and trimming were read from the DNA, whereas the V and J calls and clone size are those reported in that table. The sample lists around 260,000 clones, about 80% occurring once. Material: PBMCs or T cells enriched from blood (not recorded which). The chain has TRBV29-1 and TRBJ1-2; possibly TRBD1 for D (5 bases). The receptor comes from a man aged 25 to 40 with acute COVID-19. The CDR3 spells CSVEESGYGYTF. DNA for the CDR3: TGCAGCGTTGAAGAATCAGGGTACGGCTACACCTTC.